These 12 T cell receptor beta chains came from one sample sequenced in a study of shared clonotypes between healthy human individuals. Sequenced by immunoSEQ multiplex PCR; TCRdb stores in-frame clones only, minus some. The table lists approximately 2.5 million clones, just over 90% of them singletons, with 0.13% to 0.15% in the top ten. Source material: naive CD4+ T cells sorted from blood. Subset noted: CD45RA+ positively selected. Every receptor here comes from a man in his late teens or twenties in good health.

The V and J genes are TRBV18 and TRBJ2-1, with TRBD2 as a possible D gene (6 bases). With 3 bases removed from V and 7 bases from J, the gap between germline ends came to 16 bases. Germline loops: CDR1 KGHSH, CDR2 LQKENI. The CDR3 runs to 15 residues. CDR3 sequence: CASSPRLVFPNEQFF. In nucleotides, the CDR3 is TGTGCCAGCTCACCCCGACTAGTATTTCCGAATGAGCAGTTCTTC.

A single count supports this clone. The CDR3 sequence is CASSLRGEGGNEQFF. CDR3 sequence (DNA): TGTGCCAGCAGCTTAAGAGGGGAGGGAGGCAATGAGCAGTTCTTC. The V call is TRBV7-6, the J call TRBJ2-1; 7 bases map to TRBD2. Unmatched junction bases numbered 7, after V lost 2 bases and J lost 6 bases. The CDR3 is 15 residues long. From germline, CDR1 is SGHVS and CDR2 FNYEAQ.

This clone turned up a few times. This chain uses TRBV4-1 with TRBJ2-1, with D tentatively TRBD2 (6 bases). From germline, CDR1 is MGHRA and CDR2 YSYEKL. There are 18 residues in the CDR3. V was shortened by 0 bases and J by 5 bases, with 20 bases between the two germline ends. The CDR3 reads CASSQEGVSEGSNNEQFF. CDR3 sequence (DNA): TGCGCCAGCAGCCAAGAGGGAGTCTCGGAGGGGAGTAACAATGAGCAGTTCTTC.

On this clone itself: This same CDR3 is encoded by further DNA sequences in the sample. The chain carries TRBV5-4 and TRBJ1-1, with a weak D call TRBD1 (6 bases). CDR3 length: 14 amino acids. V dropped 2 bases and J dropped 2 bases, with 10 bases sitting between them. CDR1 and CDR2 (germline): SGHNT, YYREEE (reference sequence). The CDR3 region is CASSLGQTNTEAFF. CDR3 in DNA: TGTGCCAGCAGCTTAGGACAGACAAACACTGAAGCTTTCTTT.

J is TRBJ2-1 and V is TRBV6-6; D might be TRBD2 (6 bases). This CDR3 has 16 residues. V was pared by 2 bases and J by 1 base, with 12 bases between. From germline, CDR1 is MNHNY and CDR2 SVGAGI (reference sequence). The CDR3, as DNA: TGTGCCAGCAGTTACGGCTTCGGGAGATCCTACAATGAGCAGTTCTTC. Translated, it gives CASSYGFGRSYNEQFF.

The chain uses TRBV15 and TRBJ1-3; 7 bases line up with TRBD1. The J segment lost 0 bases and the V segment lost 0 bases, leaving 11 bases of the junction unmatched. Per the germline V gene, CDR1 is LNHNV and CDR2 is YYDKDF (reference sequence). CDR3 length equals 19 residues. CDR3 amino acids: CATSRDPQGVLLSGNTIYF. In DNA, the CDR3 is TGTGCCACCAGCAGAGATCCCCAGGGGGTACTCCTCTCTGGAAACACCATATATTTT. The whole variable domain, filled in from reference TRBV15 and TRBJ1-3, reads DAMVIQNPRYQVTQFGKPVTLSCSQTLNHNVMYWYQQKSSQAPKLLFHYYDKDFNNEADTPDNFQSRRPNTSFCFLDIRSPGLGDTAMYLCATSRDPQGVLLSGNTIYFGEGSWLTVV.

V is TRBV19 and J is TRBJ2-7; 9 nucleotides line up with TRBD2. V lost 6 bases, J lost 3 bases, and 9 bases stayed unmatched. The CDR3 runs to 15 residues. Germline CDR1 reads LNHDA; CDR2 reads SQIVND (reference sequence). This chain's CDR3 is CASSFSGLAVYEQYF. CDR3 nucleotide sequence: TGTGCCAGTAGCTTCTCGGGACTAGCCGTCTACGAGCAGTACTTC.

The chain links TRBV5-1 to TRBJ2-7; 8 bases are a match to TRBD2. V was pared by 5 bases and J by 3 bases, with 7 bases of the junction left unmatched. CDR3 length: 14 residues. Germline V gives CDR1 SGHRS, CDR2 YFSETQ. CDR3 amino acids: CASRLTSGNYEQYF. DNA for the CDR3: TGCGCCAGCAGGCTCACTAGCGGCAACTACGAGCAGTACTTC. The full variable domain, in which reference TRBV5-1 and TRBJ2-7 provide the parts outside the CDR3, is KAGVTQTPRYLIKTRGQQVTLSCSPISGHRSVSWYQQTPGQGLQFLFEYFSETQRNKGNFPGRFSGRQFSNSRSEMNVSTLELGDSALYLCASRLTSGNYEQYFGPGTRLTVT.

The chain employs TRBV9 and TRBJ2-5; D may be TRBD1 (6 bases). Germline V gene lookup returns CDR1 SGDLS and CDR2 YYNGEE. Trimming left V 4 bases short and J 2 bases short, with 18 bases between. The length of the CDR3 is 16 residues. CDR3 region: CASSYGGSQGQETQYF. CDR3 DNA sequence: TGTGCCAGCAGCTATGGCGGGTCACAGGGACAAGAGACCCAGTACTTC.

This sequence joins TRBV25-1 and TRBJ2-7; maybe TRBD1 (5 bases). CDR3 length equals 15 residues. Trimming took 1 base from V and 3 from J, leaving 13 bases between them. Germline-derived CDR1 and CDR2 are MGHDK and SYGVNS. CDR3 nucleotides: TGTGCCAGCAGTGAATTGGGGCACGAAGACTACGAGCAGTACTTC. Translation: CASSELGHEDYEQYF.

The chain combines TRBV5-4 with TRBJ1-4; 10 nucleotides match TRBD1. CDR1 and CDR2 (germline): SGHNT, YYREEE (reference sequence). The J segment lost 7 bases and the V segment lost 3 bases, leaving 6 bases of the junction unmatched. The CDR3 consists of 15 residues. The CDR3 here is CASSYRQGAGEKLFF. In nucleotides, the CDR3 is TGTGCCAGCAGCTACCGACAGGGGGCAGGTGAAAAACTGTTTTTT.

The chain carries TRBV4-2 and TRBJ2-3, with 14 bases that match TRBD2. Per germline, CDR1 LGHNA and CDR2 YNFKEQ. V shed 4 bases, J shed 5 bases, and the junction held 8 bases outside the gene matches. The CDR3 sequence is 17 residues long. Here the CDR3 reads CASSRSTSGGAQDTQYF. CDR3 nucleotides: TGTGCCAGCAGCCGATCGACTAGCGGGGGGGCCCAAGATACGCAGTATTTT.